The next 16 T cell receptor beta chains were all read from a single sample in a study of human T cells and chemical hapten exposure. TCRdb reanalysed the RACE reads using MiXCR and keeps one entry per CDR3 protein. Here the sample spans more than 75,000 distinct CDR3 sequences, roughly 8.8% being singletons. Time point defined: pre-sensitization, week 0. Treatment indicated: therapeutic diphenylcyclopropenone sensitization with weekly scalp DPC. The source material was whole blood, sampled in connection with sensitization to the hapten diphenylcyclopropenone (DPC). The origin of the receptors is a middle-aged woman with alopecia areata. Some clones in this sample may be carry-over from other donors' samples.

This clonotype was counted a few times. The gene calls are TRBV29-1 and TRBJ1-4; no clear D gene. The ends were cut back, 1 base at V and 3 bases at J, with 9 bases in the middle. Germline CDR1 SQVTM, CDR2 ANQGSEA. This CDR3 has 14 amino acids. CDR3 DNA: TGCAGCGTTGAAGCCGGGGAGTCTAATGAAAAACTGTTTTTT. Its protein is CSVEAGESNEKLFF.

This clonotype was counted ten times or more. The chain joins TRBV12-3 or TRBV12-4 to TRBJ2-3; 11 bases line up with TRBD2. After removal of 7 bases from V and 0 bases from J, the junction contained 6 bases not matched to a gene. The CDR3 spans 16 residues. The CDR3 sequence: CASTGLAGSSTDTQYF. The CDR3 nucleotides are TGTGCCAGCACCGGACTAGCGGGCTCTAGCACAGATACGCAGTATTTT.

This CDR3 reads CSVGWQNTEAFF. The CDR3 DNA reads TGCAGCGTCGGATGGCAGAACACTGAAGCTTTCTTT. The gene calls are TRBV29-1 and TRBJ1-1, with unresolved D. The germline V gene has CDR1 SQVTM and CDR2 ANQGSEA. The CDR3 consists of 12 residues. The V end was cut by 6 bases, the J end by 1 base, with 9 bases between.

This clonotype was seen ten or more times. The V call is TRBV6-2 or TRBV6-3, the J call TRBJ2-1, with 7 positions matching TRBD1. This CDR3 spans 13 amino acids. Germline assignment: CDR1 MNHEY and CDR2 SVGEGT. V was clipped by 8 bases and J by 0 bases; unmatched bases: 1. This CDR3 is CASRDSSYNEQFF. The CDR3 nucleotides are TGTGCCAGCCGGGACAGCTCCTACAATGAGCAGTTCTTC.

The chain couples TRBV21-1 to TRBJ1-1. TRBV21-1 is classified as a pseudogene. The CDR3 is 17 residues long. The CDR3: CASSKEREYHMNTEAFF. The CDR3 DNA reads as TGTGCCAGCAGCAAAGAGCGGGAGTACCATATGAACACTGAAGCTTTCTTT.

This clonotype has a count of ten or more. CDR3 nucleotide sequence: TGTGCCAGTACCTACACAGATACGCAGTATTTT. This translates into CASTYTDTQYF. This sequence joins TRBV7-9 and TRBJ2-3; D is undetermined. The V gene's germline CDR1 is SEHNR and CDR2 FQNEAQ (reference sequence). V was cut by 9 bases and J by 2 bases, with 6 bases left in between. This CDR3 has 11 residues.

This clonotype showed up many times. The V call is TRBV5-1, the J call TRBJ2-1; no firm D call. CDR3 length: 13 amino acids. The germline CDR1 and CDR2 sequences are SGHRS and YFSETQ. Trimming took 0 bases from V and 6 from J, leaving 7 bases between them. CDR3 sequence reads: CASSLAGPNEQFF. CDR3 DNA sequence: TGCGCCAGCAGCTTGGCCGGGCCCAATGAGCAGTTCTTC.

This clonotype appeared a few times. The chain is built from TRBV7-2 and TRBJ2-1; D remains ambiguous. Trimming removed 5 bases from V and 7 bases from J, with 12 bases in between. The CDR3 totals 13 residues. Germline V lookup: CDR1 SGHTA, CDR2 FQGNSA. CDR3 sequence: CASSPDARNEQFF. DNA of the CDR3: TGTGCCAGCAGCCCGGACGCCCGAAATGAGCAGTTCTTC.

The rearrangement links TRBV18 to TRBJ1-1, with D unclear. CDR1 is KGHSH and CDR2 is LQKENI in the germline V gene. Trimming took 3 bases from V and 3 from J, leaving 14 bases between them. This CDR3 has 15 amino acids. CDR3 sequence reads: CASSPRFSADTEAFF. The CDR3, as DNA: TGTGCCAGCTCACCCCGATTTTCTGCTGACACTGAAGCTTTCTTT.

This clonotype occurred many times. A read error may produce the germline difference seen at one junction end. This chain connects TRBV4-1 to TRBJ2-1, with 9 bases matching TRBD1. This CDR3 region has 12 residues. Germline V lookup: CDR1 MGHRA, CDR2 YSYEKL. CDR3 sequence reads: CASSLPGTGPIF. DNA for the CDR3: TGCGCCAGCAGCCTACCCGGGACAGGGCCGATCTTC.

This chain uses TRBV6-8 with TRBJ1-5; no firm D call. This CDR3 region has 19 residues. CDR1 is MNHGY, CDR2 SAAAGT, per germline. V lost 0 bases to trimming and J lost 3 bases, with 21 bases between them. The CDR3 DNA reads TGTGCCAGCAGTTACTCGTCGTGGCCAGGAAAAGAACACAATCAGCCCCAGCATTTT. Translating it yields CASSYSSWPGKEHNQPQHF.

There are a few counts of this clonotype. The chain has TRBV29-1 and TRBJ2-7; D perhaps matches TRBD1 (6 bases). The germline V gene has CDR1 SQVTM and CDR2 ANQGSEA. Trimming removed 7 bases at V and 7 bases at J, with 14 bases between. This CDR3 comprises 11 residues. DNA of the CDR3: TGCAGCGCGGGACACCCTGAGGAGCAGTACTTC. Translated: CSAGHPEEQYF.

The sample holds many counts of this clonotype. The V call is TRBV10-3, the J call TRBJ2-3; D is perhaps TRBD1 or TRBD2 (6 bases each). Trimming removed 11 bases from V and 2 bases from J, with 23 bases in between. Germline loops: CDR1 ENHRY, CDR2 SYGVKD. The CDR3 totals 16 residues. The CDR3 coding sequence is TGTGCCGCCGCCTCGGGGGCGACTATCTCCACAGATACGCAGTATTTT. This translates into CAAASGATISTDTQYF.

This clonotype was observed at least ten times. This chain uses TRBV9 with TRBJ2-7, with 9 nucleotides matching TRBD1. The CDR3 has 14 residues. Germline V CDR1 and CDR2: SGDLS, YYNGEE. V lost 4 bases, J lost 4 bases, and 6 bases stayed unmatched. The CDR3 sequence is CASSPQTGGYEQYF. CDR3 nucleotides: TGTGCCAGCAGCCCCCAGACAGGGGGGTACGAGCAGTACTTC.

The J gene is TRBJ2-3, the V gene TRBV12-3 or TRBV12-4; no clear D. This CDR3 comprises 14 residues. V gave up 7 bases and J gave up 6 bases, with 17 bases separating them. Here the CDR3 reads CASTDPLMPDTQYF. The CDR3 DNA is TGTGCCAGCACGGACCCCCTTATGCCGGATACGCAGTATTTT.

The CDR3 protein is CSAQNMGSNQPQHF. Here the CDR3 DNA reads TGCAGTGCGCAGAATATGGGTAGCAATCAGCCCCAGCATTTT. The rearrangement links TRBV20-1 to TRBJ1-5; no clear D gene. Looked up from germline, CDR1 is DFQATT and CDR2 is SNEGSKA (reference sequence). This CDR3 is built from 14 residues. Trimming shortened V by 6 bases and J by 0 bases, and 12 bases separated the two germline ends.